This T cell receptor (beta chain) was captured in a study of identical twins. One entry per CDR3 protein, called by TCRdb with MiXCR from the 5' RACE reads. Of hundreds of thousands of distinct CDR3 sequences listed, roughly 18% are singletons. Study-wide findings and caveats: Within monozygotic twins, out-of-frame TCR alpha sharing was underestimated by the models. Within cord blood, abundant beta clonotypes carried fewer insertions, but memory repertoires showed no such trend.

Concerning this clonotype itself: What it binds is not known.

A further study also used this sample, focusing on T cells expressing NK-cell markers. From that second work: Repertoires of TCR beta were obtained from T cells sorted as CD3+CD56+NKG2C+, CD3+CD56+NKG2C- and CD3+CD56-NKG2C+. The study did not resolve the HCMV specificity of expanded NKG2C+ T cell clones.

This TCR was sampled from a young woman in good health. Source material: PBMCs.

The CDR3 DNA sequence: TGTGCCAGCAGTGAATCTCAGGACGGCAGGTGGCAGTACTTC. Translating it yields CASSESQDGRWQYF. The rearrangement joins TRBV25-1 to TRBJ2-7, with D hard to call. Germline loops: CDR1 MGHDK, CDR2 SYGVNS. The CDR3 has 14 amino acids. V was trimmed by 1 base and J by 9 bases, leaving 16 bases between them.